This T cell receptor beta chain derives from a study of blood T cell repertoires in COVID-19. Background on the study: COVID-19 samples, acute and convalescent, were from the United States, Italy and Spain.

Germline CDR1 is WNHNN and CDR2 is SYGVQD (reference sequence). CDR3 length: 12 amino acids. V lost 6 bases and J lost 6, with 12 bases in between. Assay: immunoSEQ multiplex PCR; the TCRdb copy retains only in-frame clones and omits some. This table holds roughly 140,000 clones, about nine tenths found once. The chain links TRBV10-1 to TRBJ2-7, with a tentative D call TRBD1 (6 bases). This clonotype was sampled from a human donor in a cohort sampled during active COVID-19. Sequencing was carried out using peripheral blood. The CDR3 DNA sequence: TGCGCCAGCAGAGGGACACGGGTCGAGCAGTACTTC. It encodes CASRGTRVEQYF.